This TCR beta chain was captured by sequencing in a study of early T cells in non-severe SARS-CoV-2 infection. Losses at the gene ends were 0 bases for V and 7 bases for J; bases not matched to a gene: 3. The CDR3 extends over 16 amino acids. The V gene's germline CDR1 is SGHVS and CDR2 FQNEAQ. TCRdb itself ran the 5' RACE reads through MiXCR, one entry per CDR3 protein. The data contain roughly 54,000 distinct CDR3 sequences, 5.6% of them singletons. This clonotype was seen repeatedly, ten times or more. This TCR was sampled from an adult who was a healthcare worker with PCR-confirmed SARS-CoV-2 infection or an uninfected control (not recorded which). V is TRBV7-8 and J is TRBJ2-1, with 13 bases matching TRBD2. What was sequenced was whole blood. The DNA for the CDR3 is TGTGCCAGCAGCTTAGCCCCGACTAGCGGGAGGAATGAGCAGTTCTTC. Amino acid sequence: CASSLAPTSGRNEQFF.